The clone carrying this T cell receptor (beta chain) occurred a few times. Its matching antigen is unknown. Broader study findings: Tumor memory CD4+ T cell TCR gene usage was found to cluster with blood and lymph node memory CD4+ cells and with lymph node naive CD4+ cells.

The CDR3 contains 10 residues. Germline CDR1 is SQVTM and CDR2 is ANQGSEA. One entry per CDR3 protein results from TCRdb running MiXCR on the 5' RACE reads. The sample yields about 11,000 distinct CDR3 sequences, around 49% seen once. The chain uses TRBV29-1 and TRBJ2-5, with D unclear. The sample comprised tumor-infiltrating naive CD4+ T cells sorted from the breast tumor. Subset described: naive CD4+ T cells, CD4+CD45RA+CD25-. The sequence was collected from a female donor with breast cancer. The chain's CDR3 is CSAYQETQYF. In DNA, the CDR3 is TGCAGTGCGTACCAAGAGACCCAGTACTTC.